This is a list of T cell receptor beta chains from one sample in a study of cytomegalovirus exposure and HLA in healthy donors. Generated by immunoSEQ multiplex PCR, the TCRdb table keeps only in-frame clones and is missing some. The table records approximately 84,000 clones, around 68% of them present only once. Material: PBMCs. These receptors all stem from a man aged 35 to 55 in good health and CMV-seropositive. Each CDR3 is given with its conserved first and last residue. A D gene is named only where the DNA matches it firmly. Where a row states a size, it is once, few, many or the class of an expanded clone; other rows omit it.

clone_size	v_call	cdr3_length	j_call	d_call	cdr3_nt	cdr3_aa
.	TRBV10-3	14	TRBJ1-6	TRBD1	TGTGCCATCACCCAGGGACAGTATAATTCACCCCTCCACTTT	CAITQGQYNSPLHF
few	TRBV18	15	TRBJ1-4	TRBD1	TGTGCCAGCTCAACCCGGACAGGGGGTTCTGAAAAACTGTTTTTT	CASSTRTGGSEKLFF
.	TRBV19	17	TRBJ2-2	.	TGTGCCAGTAGCCCTCCTTACGGGACACTTATCACCGGGGAGCTGTTTTTT	CASSPPYGTLITGELFF
few	TRBV11-2	15	TRBJ2-2	TRBD2	TGTGCCAGCAGCCCTACTAGCGCTTCAACCGGGGAGCTGTTTTTT	CASSPTSASTGELFF
few	TRBV4-2	14	TRBJ1-4	TRBD1	TGTGCCAGCAGCCAAGGCGACAGGGGGAAGGAACTGTTTTTT	CASSQGDRGKELFF
.	TRBV4-2	17	TRBJ2-5	TRBD1	TGTGCCAGCAGCCAGACTACAGGGGTCGGGCGAAGAGAGACCCAGTACTTC	CASSQTTGVGRRETQYF
.	TRBV30	14	TRBJ1-5	.	TGTGCCTGGAGTGTAGGGAGGCAGGGTCAGCCCCAGCATTTT	CAWSVGRQGQPQHF
.	TRBV11-2	13	TRBJ2-1	.	TGTGCCAGCACCCCCGGGGCCTACAATGAGCAGTTCTTC	CASTPGAYNEQFF
.	TRBV30	15	TRBJ1-3	.	TGTGCCTGGAGGGAGCAGGGAAAAACTGGAAACACCATATATTTT	CAWREQGKTGNTIYF
.	TRBV5-4	15	TRBJ2-1	TRBD2	TGTGCCAGCAGCCGGACTAGCGGCTCCTACAATGAGCAGTTCTTC	CASSRTSGSYNEQFF
.	TRBV4-1	17	TRBJ2-5	.	TGCGCCAGCAGCCAAGATCCCCCGCGCGGGGAGCAAGAGACCCAGTACTTC	CASSQDPPRGEQETQYF
.	TRBV30	15	TRBJ2-1	TRBD2	TGTGCCTCGTTAGCGGGAGGCCTTCCCTACAATGAGCAGTTCTTC	CASLAGGLPYNEQFF
.	TRBV2	12	TRBJ2-5	.	TGTGCCAGCAGGGAGGGTGGCGAGACCCAGTACTTC	CASREGGETQYF
.	TRBV19	16	TRBJ1-1	.	TGTGCCAGTAGTAACCTACAAGGGGGAGGGGGCACTGAAGCTTTCTTT	CASSNLQGGGGTEAFF
.	TRBV7-2	15	TRBJ1-3	.	TGTGCCAGCAGCTTACAGGTTTACTCTGGAAACACCATATATTTT	CASSLQVYSGNTIYF
.	TRBV10-3	14	TRBJ2-3	.	TGTGCCATCAGTGAGGGAGAAGTCACAGATACGCAGTATTTT	CAISEGEVTDTQYF
.	TRBV27	14	TRBJ2-3	.	TGTGCCAGCAGTCGGCCAGGATACACAGATACGCAGTATTTT	CASSRPGYTDTQYF
.	TRBV6-1	15	TRBJ1-3	.	TGTGCCAGCAGTAGACGGACAGTCTCTGGAAACACCATATATTTT	CASSRRTVSGNTIYF